This T cell receptor beta chain was found in a study of cytomegalovirus exposure and HLA in healthy donors. CDR3 length: 16 amino acids. Trimming at V came to 5 bases and at J to 5 bases, leaving 14 bases not matched to a gene. In germline, CDR1 is SEHNR, CDR2 FQNEAQ (reference sequence). PCR involved 60 Vbeta and 13 Jbeta primers. Measured with immunoSEQ multiplex PCR; TCRdb has only the in-frame clones, and not every one. The sample shows approximately 180,000 clones, and about 6% sits with its ten largest clones. Sequenced input: PBMCs. This chain connects TRBV7-9 to TRBJ2-7, with TRBD1 matching 8 bases. The clonotype was recovered from a man aged 30-40 years in good health and CMV-seronegative. The CDR3 region has the DNA TGTGCCAGCAGCCTCCACACCGGACAGGGATTAAACGAGCAGTACTTC. This encodes CASSLHTGQGLNEQYF. Using reference TRBV7-9 and TRBJ2-7 for the parts outside the CDR3, the full variable domain is DTGVSQNPRHKITKRGQNVTFRCDPISEHNRLYWYRQTLGQGPEFLTYFQNEAQLEKSRLLSDRFSAERPKGSFSTLEIQRTEQGDSAMYLCASSLHTGQGLNEQYFGPGTRLTVT.